The 15 T cell receptor beta chains below come from one sample, sequenced in a study of cytomegalovirus exposure and HLA in healthy donors. The primer mix had 60 Vbeta and 13 Jbeta primers. Generated by immunoSEQ multiplex PCR, the TCRdb table keeps only in-frame clones and is missing some. The profile covers 150,000 or so clones, with around 80% appearing a single time and roughly 13% taken by the ten largest. The specimen was PBMCs. These receptors came from a man aged 25 to 40 in good health and CMV-seropositive.

V is TRBV4-1 and J is TRBJ2-1, with 9 bases matching TRBD2. Losses at the gene ends were 4 bases for V and 8 bases for J; bases not matched to a gene: 15. CDR1 and CDR2 from the germline V gene are MGHRA and YSYEKL. This CDR3 has 17 amino acids. CDR3 protein: CASSPLVDSGRADEQFF. The CDR3 nucleotides read TGCGCCAGCAGCCCGCTCGTTGATAGCGGGAGAGCTGATGAGCAGTTCTTC.

V usage is TRBV28 and J usage is TRBJ1-4; D remains unclear. The CDR3 loop spans 15 amino acids. Germline V gene data show CDR1 as MDHEN and CDR2 as SYDVKM. V lost 6 bases and J lost 6, with 17 bases in between. The CDR3 bases are TGTGCCAGCAGCTCACCCCTCCGCAGATATGAAAAACTGTTTTTT. This encodes CASSSPLRRYEKLFF.

The J gene is TRBJ2-1, the V gene TRBV5-5; a possible D gene is TRBD1 (6 bases). Germline CDR1 is SGHKS and CDR2 is YYEKEE (reference sequence). This CDR3 is built from 15 residues. The ends were cut back, 4 bases at V and 5 bases at J, with 16 bases in the middle. CDR3 residues: CASSKVTGSDNEQFF. CDR3 DNA sequence: TGTGCCAGCAGCAAGGTGACAGGATCGGACAATGAGCAGTTCTTC.

The CDR3 region has the DNA TGTGCCAGCAGCACCCTTACTAGCGGGCGTGACGAGCAGTACTTC. Translated: CASSTLTSGRDEQYF. The chain uses TRBV9 and TRBJ2-7; TRBD2 matches at 9 bases. Germline V gene lookup returns CDR1 SGDLS and CDR2 YYNGEE. Losses at the gene ends were 4 bases for V and 5 bases for J; bases not matched to a gene: 10. CDR3 length equals 15 residues.

The chain links TRBV11-3 to TRBJ2-1, with 10 bases identical to TRBD2. The CDR3 length is 17 residues. Germline V lookup: CDR1 SGHNT, CDR2 YENEEA. The junction had 6 bases not matched to a gene; V was cut back by 0 bases and J by 4 bases. CDR3 residues: CASSLDTSGVSYNEQFF. The CDR3, as DNA: TGTGCCAGCAGCTTAGATACTAGCGGGGTATCATACAATGAGCAGTTCTTC.

The V and J genes are TRBV11-1 and TRBJ2-3, with D perhaps TRBD2 (6 bases). Trimming stripped 2 bases from V and 6 bases from J, with 9 bases between. The CDR3 has 13 amino acids. Germline assignment: CDR1 SGHAT and CDR2 FQDESV (reference sequence). The CDR3 protein is CASSLFRGDTQYF. The CDR3 DNA is TGTGCCAGCAGCTTATTCCGGGGGGATACGCAGTATTTT.

V usage is TRBV6-1 and J usage is TRBJ1-2, with a tentative D call TRBD1 (6 bases). Germline V gives CDR1 MNHNS, CDR2 SASEGT. V was trimmed by 3 bases and J by 4 bases, leaving 15 bases between them. The CDR3 is 15 residues long. This CDR3 is CASSDPQGRSYGYTF. CDR3 coding DNA: TGTGCCAGCAGTGACCCCCAGGGGCGCAGCTATGGCTACACCTTC.

This clone was seen more than once but under ten times. V and J are TRBV5-8 and TRBJ2-5, with 8 positions matching TRBD2. This CDR3 region has 15 residues. Losses at the gene ends were 1 base for V and 2 bases for J; bases not matched to a gene: 4. Germline V CDR1 and CDR2: SGHTS, YDEGEE. CDR3 region: CASSLTAGAQETQYF. DNA for the CDR3: TGTGCCAGCAGCTTGACAGCGGGAGCTCAAGAGACCCAGTACTTC.

This clone was seen a few times. Other DNA variants within this sample encode the same CDR3. The rearrangement uses TRBV6-5 and TRBJ1-2; the D gene is possibly TRBD1 (6 bases). V lost 2 bases, J lost 8 bases, and 9 bases lay in between. CDR1 is MNHEY and CDR2 is SVGAGI in the germline V gene. The CDR3 is made up of 12 amino acids. The CDR3 nucleotides are TGTGCCAGCAGTTACAGGGGGTACGGCTACACCTTC. Translating gives CASSYRGYGYTF.

The chain combines TRBV20-1 with TRBJ1-1; possible D gene TRBD1, 6 bases. CDR3 length equals 11 residues. Germline assignment: CDR1 DFQATT and CDR2 SNEGSKA (reference sequence). With 6 bases removed from V and 5 bases from J, the gap between germline ends came to 10 bases. The CDR3 nucleotides are TGCAGTGCGCAACAGGGTACTGAAGCTTTCTTT. Amino acids: CSAQQGTEAFF.

The rearrangement joins TRBV5-6 to TRBJ2-3, with 8 nucleotides matching TRBD2. The CDR3 length is 12 residues. CDR1 is SGHDT and CDR2 is YYEEEE in the germline V gene. CDR3 sequence (DNA): TGTACATCCGGGAGGGGGGCAGATACGCAGTATTTT. Translated, it gives CTSGRGADTQYF.

This clone was observed a few times. J is TRBJ2-7 and V is TRBV4-2; D uncertain. Trimming took off 0 bases at V and 12 bases at J, with 15 bases between the two ends. Germline V lookup: CDR1 LGHNA, CDR2 YNFKEQ. The CDR3 totals 13 residues. The CDR3 bases are TGTGCCAGCAGCCAAGATAATCTAGGCAGCCCGTACTTC. It yields the protein CASSQDNLGSPYF.

Details on this clone: Distinct nucleotide sequences in the sample also encode this CDR3. The J gene is TRBJ1-5, the V gene TRBV28; maybe TRBD1 (6 bases). V was pared by 8 bases and J by 6 bases, with 11 bases between. The CDR3 is 12 residues long. The V gene's germline CDR1 is MDHEN and CDR2 SYDVKM. The CDR3 region is CASRTGTQPQHF. The CDR3 DNA sequence: TGTGCCAGCCGCACAGGGACTCAGCCCCAGCATTTT.

This clone appeared once. This chain joins TRBV4-2 and TRBJ1-1, with 8 nucleotides matching TRBD1. The J segment lost 3 bases and the V segment lost 5 bases, leaving 8 bases of the junction unmatched. Germline-derived CDR1 and CDR2 are LGHNA and YNFKEQ. This CDR3 contains 15 residues. The CDR3 loop reads CASSSLGQGDTEAFF. DNA for the CDR3: TGTGCCAGCAGCTCCCTCGGACAGGGAGACACTGAAGCTTTCTTT.

This clone occurred a few times. V gene TRBV28 combines with J gene TRBJ1-1, with D hard to call. Deletions cut 10 bases from V and 10 bases from J, with 16 bases between. Per germline, CDR1 MDHEN and CDR2 SYDVKM. The CDR3 contains 11 residues. DNA of the CDR3: TGTGCCACCAATGCGCCCGGTAGAGCTTTCTTT. It codes for CATNAPGRAFF.